One and the same sample provided the 18 T cell receptor beta chains below, sequenced in a study of blood T cell repertoires in COVID-19. The data were produced by immunoSEQ multiplex PCR, yet TCRdb's version contains in-frame clones alone and is incomplete. The table records 80,000 to 100,000 clones, roughly 96% of them present only once. Sequenced input: peripheral blood. These receptors came from a human donor with active COVID-19. The donor label of this sample is uncertain.

The chain joins TRBV2 to TRBJ1-2, with 12 bases aligning to TRBD1. CDR1 is SNHLY and CDR2 is FYNNEI in the germline V gene. Unmatched junction bases numbered 10, after V lost 6 bases and J lost 5 bases. This CDR3 has 16 residues. As DNA, the CDR3 is TGTGCCAGCAGCCAGCGGAGGGACAGGGGGCAATATGGCTACACCTTC. Protein: CASSQRRDRGQYGYTF.

In this sample, this clone turned up once. The chain combines TRBV27 with TRBJ1-2; D perhaps matches TRBD1 (6 bases). CDR3 length equals 14 residues. Trimming left V 5 bases short and J 3 bases short, with 13 bases between. CDR1 and CDR2 from the germline V gene are MNHEY and SMNVEV (reference sequence). The CDR3 DNA reads as TGTGCCAGCAGTCAGTCAGGGGTTCACTATGGCTACACCTTC. This codes for CASSQSGVHYGYTF.

The chain joins TRBV7-2 to TRBJ1-2; 8 positions match TRBD1. Germline V gene sequence: CDR1 SGHTA, CDR2 FQGNSA. The J segment lost 4 bases and the V segment lost 5 bases, leaving 12 bases of the junction unmatched. This CDR3 region has 16 residues. CDR3 bases: TGTGCCAGCAGCGCCCGGACAGGGCCGGAATCCTATGGCTACACCTTC. Translating gives CASSARTGPESYGYTF.

V usage is TRBV27 and J usage is TRBJ1-1; D ambiguous. Germline V CDR1 and CDR2: MNHEY, SMNVEV (reference sequence). The CDR3 has 13 amino acids. The V end lost 11 bases, the J end lost 0 bases, and 13 bases lay between the germline ends. CDR3 in DNA: TGTGCCGGAATACAGACGGTGAACACTGAAGCTTTCTTT. Protein: CAGIQTVNTEAFF.

The V and J genes are TRBV18 and TRBJ1-3; tentative D call: TRBD1 (5 bases). The CDR3 consists of 16 residues. The V end lost 3 bases, the J end lost 0 bases, and 12 bases lay between the germline ends. Germline CDR1 reads KGHSH; CDR2 reads LQKENI. CDR3 coding DNA: TGTGCCAGCTCACCCCGGGAGGGGTTCTCTGGAAACACCATATATTTT. This encodes CASSPREGFSGNTIYF.

The rearrangement uses TRBV11-2 and TRBJ2-2; unclear D gene. From germline, CDR1 is SGHAT and CDR2 FQNNGV. This CDR3 contains 17 residues. V lost 1 base, J lost 1 base, and 13 bases lay in between. CDR3 sequence: CASSLVDSPLNTGELFF. DNA of the CDR3: TGTGCCAGCAGCTTAGTTGACTCCCCCTTGAACACCGGGGAGCTGTTTTTT.

This chain uses TRBV5-6 with TRBJ1-3; possibly TRBD1 for D (5 bases). The ends were cut back, 3 bases at V and 2 bases at J, with 15 bases in the middle. CDR3 length: 16 amino acids. The germline gives CDR1 SGHDT, CDR2 YYEEEE. The CDR3 loop is CASSSNEYRPGNTIYF. The CDR3 DNA reads TGTGCCAGCAGCTCCAATGAGTACAGGCCTGGAAACACCATATATTTT.

This clone has only one observation. The chain recombines TRBV29-1 with TRBJ2-3, with 8 bases lining up with TRBD1. With V trimmed by 6 bases and J by 11 bases, 7 bases remained unmatched. This CDR3 has 11 residues. Germline values: CDR1 SQVTM, CDR2 ANQGSEA. As DNA, the CDR3 is TGCAGCGTGCGGACAGGGCGCGAGCAGTATTTT. Protein: CSVRTGREQYF.

The V and J genes are TRBV11-3 and TRBJ2-1; 8 bases map to TRBD2. The CDR3 extends over 17 amino acids. Germline assignment: CDR1 SGHNT and CDR2 YENEEA. Trimming took 1 base from V and 8 from J; bases not matched to a gene: 13. The CDR3 DNA is TGTGCCAGCAGCTTAGCCTCTGGAGCGGGAGTATTCGATGAGCAGTTCTTC. This encodes CASSLASGAGVFDEQFF.

For the CDR3, the DNA is TGTGCCACGCAGGGGACACCCGGCAATCAGCCCCAGCATTTT. This encodes CATQGTPGNQPQHF. The V call is TRBV24-1, the J call TRBJ1-5, with a tentative D call TRBD1 (6 bases). Germline CDR1 reads KGHDR; CDR2 reads SFDVKD. Trimming cost V 10 bases and J 2 bases, with 14 bases left between them. This CDR3 spans 14 amino acids.

This clone appeared once. The chain is built from TRBV10-3 and TRBJ2-5; 9 bases fit TRBD2. Trimming at V came to 8 bases and at J to 4 bases, leaving 8 bases not matched to a gene. The V gene's germline CDR1 is ENHRY and CDR2 SYGVKD. This CDR3 has 14 residues. The CDR3 spells CAIGGQAGGETQYF. The CDR3 nucleotides are TGTGCCATCGGTGGTCAAGCGGGAGGAGAGACCCAGTACTTC.

The chain couples TRBV19 to TRBJ2-7, with TRBD1 identical over 11 bases. V lost 3 bases, J lost 5 bases, and 3 bases stayed unmatched. The CDR3 extends over 14 amino acids. From germline, CDR1 is LNHDA and CDR2 SQIVND (reference sequence). CDR3 in DNA: TGTGCCAGTAGTATGGGACAGGGGGTGAACGAGCAGTACTTC. Amino acid sequence: CASSMGQGVNEQYF.

V gene TRBV5-1 combines with J gene TRBJ2-5; 8 bases are shared with TRBD1. CDR1 is SGHRS and CDR2 is YFSETQ in the germline V gene. The CDR3 has 14 residues. The ends lost 4 bases at V and 5 bases at J; junction bases unmatched: 7. CDR3 bases: TGCGCCAGCAGCCTGCAGGGGGCGCGCGAGACCCAGTACTTC. As protein: CASSLQGARETQYF.

This clone was found once. This sequence joins TRBV24-1 and TRBJ2-2, with no clear D. V lost 2 bases and J 0 bases, leaving 6 bases between the germline ends. The CDR3 is 15 amino acids. Germline loops: CDR1 KGHDR, CDR2 SFDVKD. CDR3 nucleotides: TGTGCCACCAGTGATTCCGTCGCGAACACCGGGGAGCTGTTTTTT. Translation: CATSDSVANTGELFF.

The gene calls are TRBV6-2 or TRBV6-3 and TRBJ2-7, with 7 bases identical to TRBD1. Germline CDR1 reads MNHEY; CDR2 reads SVGEGT. The ends lost 6 bases at V and 4 bases at J; junction bases unmatched: 6. The CDR3 extends over 13 amino acids. The chain's CDR3 is CASSRDSGYEQYF. DNA for the CDR3: TGTGCCAGCAGCCGGGACAGTGGTTACGAGCAGTACTTC.

V and J are TRBV4-2 and TRBJ2-5; 9 positions agree with TRBD2. Germline V gene lookup returns CDR1 LGHNA and CDR2 YNFKEQ. V was pared by 3 bases and J by 2 bases, with 10 bases of the junction left unmatched. This CDR3 has 17 residues. CDR3 protein: CASSQYYGGGEQETQYF. In DNA form, the CDR3 reads TGTGCCAGCAGCCAGTATTATGGCGGGGGGGAACAAGAGACCCAGTACTTC.

The CDR3 bases are TGTGCCAGCATCCGGACAGGAGGGGATCAGCCCCAGCATTTT. Protein: CASIRTGGDQPQHF. The chain uses TRBV6-5 and TRBJ1-5, with TRBD1 matching over 7 bases. CDR1 MNHEY and CDR2 SVGAGI come from the germline V gene. J was trimmed by 5 bases and V by 7 bases; bases with no gene match: 8. This CDR3 region has 14 residues.

This clone was seen a single time. The chain combines TRBV5-1 with TRBJ2-5; 8 bases line up with TRBD2. V dropped 0 bases and J dropped 2; count of bases not matched to a gene: 3. The CDR3 length is 15 residues. CDR1 and CDR2 from the germline V gene are SGHRS and YFSETQ. This CDR3 reads CASSLGLAGQETQYF. CDR3 DNA: TGCGCCAGCAGCTTGGGGCTAGCGGGTCAAGAGACCCAGTACTTC.